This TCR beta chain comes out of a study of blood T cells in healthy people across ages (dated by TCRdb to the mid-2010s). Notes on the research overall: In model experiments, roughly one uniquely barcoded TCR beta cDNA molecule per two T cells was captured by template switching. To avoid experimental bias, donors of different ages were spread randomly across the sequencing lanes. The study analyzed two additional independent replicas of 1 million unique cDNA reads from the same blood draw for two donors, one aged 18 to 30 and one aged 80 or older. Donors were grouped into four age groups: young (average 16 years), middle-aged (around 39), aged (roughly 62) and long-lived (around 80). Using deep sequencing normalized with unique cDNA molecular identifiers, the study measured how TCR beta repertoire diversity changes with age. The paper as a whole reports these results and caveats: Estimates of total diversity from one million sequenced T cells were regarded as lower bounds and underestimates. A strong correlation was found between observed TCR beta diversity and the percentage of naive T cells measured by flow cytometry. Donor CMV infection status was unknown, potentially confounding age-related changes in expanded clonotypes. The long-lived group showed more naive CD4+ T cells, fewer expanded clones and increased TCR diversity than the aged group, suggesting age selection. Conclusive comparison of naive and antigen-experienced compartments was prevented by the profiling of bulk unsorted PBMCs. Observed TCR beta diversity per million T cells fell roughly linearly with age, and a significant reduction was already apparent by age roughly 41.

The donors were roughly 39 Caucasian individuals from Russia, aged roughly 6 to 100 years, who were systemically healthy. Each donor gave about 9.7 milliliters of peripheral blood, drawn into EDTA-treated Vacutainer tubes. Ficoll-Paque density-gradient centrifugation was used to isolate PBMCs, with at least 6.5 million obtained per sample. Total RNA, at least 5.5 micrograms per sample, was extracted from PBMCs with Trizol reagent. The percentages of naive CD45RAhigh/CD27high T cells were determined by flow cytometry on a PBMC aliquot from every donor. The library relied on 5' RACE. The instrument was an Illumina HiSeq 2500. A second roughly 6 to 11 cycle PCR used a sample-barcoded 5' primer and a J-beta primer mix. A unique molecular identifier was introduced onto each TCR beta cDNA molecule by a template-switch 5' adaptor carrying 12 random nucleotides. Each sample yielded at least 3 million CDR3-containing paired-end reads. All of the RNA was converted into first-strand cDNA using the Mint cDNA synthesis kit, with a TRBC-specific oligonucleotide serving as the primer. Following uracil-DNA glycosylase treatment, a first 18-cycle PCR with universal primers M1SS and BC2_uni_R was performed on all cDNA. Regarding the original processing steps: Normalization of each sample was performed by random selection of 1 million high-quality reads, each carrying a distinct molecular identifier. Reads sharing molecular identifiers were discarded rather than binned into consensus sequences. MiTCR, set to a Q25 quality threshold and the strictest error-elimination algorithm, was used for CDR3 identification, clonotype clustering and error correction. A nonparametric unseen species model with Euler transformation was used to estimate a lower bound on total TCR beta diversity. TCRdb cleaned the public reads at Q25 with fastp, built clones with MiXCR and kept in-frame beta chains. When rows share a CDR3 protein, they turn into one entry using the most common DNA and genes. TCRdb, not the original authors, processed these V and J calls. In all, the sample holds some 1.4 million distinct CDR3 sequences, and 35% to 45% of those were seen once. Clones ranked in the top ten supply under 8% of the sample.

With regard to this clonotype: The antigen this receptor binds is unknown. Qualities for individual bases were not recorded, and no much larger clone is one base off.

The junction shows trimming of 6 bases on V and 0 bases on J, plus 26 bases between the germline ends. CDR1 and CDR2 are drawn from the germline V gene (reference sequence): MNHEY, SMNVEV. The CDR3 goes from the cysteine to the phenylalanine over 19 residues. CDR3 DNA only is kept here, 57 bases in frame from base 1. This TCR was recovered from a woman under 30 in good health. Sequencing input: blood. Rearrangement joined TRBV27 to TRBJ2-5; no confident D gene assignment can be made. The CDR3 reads CASSPAGSPSIGYQETQYF. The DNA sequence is TGTGCCAGCAGCCCCGCCGGAAGCCCGTCAATAGGGTACCAAGAGACCCAGTACTTC.